This entry concerns a single T cell receptor (beta chain). Its antigen remains unidentified. Described time point: week 11, during vaccination. Topical imiquimod accompanied each vaccine dose, which consisted of 300 ug of mutant IDH1 20-mer peptide. The V gene's germline CDR1 is MNHEY and CDR2 SVGAGI. Trimming cost V 2 bases and J 3 bases, with 7 bases left between them. The CDR3 contains 13 residues. Assay used: immunoSEQ multiplex PCR; TCRdb lists only in-frame clones, some missing. The sample contains tens of thousands of clones, less than 85% of which appear only once. The entry originates in a study of a mutant IDH1 vaccine in newly diagnosed glioma. Turning to the study itself: Vaccination started 4-6 weeks after radiotherapy alone, or with temozolomide cycles. Treated patients, approximately 62% male and about 38% female, averaged around 40 years of age. Prior therapy was radiotherapy, temozolomide, or both; most received both.

The input for sequencing was PBMCs, taken from a glioma patient whose treatment included an IDH1 peptide vaccine. The V gene is TRBV6-5, the J gene TRBJ1-1; no definite D call. This TCR derives from a woman aged 45-60 years with glioma. This CDR3 reads CASSYQEDTEAFF. Here the CDR3 DNA reads TGTGCCAGCAGTTACCAGGAGGACACTGAAGCTTTCTTT.